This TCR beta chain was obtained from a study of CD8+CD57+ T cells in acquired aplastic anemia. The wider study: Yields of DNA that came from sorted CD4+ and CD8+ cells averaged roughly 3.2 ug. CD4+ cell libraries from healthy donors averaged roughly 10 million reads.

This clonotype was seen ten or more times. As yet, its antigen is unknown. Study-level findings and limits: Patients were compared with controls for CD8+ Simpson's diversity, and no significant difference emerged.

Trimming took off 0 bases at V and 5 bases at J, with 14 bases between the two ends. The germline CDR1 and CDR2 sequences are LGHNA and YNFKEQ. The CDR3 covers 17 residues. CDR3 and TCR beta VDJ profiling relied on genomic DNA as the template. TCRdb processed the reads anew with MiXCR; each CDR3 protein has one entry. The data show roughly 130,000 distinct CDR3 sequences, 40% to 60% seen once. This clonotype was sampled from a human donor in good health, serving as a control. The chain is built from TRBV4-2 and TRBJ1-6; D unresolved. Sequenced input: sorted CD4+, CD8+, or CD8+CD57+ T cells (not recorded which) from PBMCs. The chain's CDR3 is CASSQDSRPGNNSPLHF. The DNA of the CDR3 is TGTGCCAGCAGCCAAGATAGTCGCCCCGGTAATAATTCACCCCTCCACTTT.